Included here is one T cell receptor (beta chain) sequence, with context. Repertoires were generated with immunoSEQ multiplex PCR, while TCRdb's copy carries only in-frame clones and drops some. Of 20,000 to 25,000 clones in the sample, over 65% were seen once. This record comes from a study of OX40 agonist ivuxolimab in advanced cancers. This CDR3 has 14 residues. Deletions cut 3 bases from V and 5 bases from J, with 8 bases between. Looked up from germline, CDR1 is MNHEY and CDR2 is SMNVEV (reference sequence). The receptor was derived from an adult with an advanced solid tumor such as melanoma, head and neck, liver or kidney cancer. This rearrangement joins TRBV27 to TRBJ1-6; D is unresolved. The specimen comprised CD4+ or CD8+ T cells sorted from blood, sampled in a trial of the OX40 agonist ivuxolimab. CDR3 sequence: CASSFTVDNSPLHF. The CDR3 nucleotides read TGTGCCAGCAGTTTCACGGTGGATAATTCACCCCTCCACTTT.